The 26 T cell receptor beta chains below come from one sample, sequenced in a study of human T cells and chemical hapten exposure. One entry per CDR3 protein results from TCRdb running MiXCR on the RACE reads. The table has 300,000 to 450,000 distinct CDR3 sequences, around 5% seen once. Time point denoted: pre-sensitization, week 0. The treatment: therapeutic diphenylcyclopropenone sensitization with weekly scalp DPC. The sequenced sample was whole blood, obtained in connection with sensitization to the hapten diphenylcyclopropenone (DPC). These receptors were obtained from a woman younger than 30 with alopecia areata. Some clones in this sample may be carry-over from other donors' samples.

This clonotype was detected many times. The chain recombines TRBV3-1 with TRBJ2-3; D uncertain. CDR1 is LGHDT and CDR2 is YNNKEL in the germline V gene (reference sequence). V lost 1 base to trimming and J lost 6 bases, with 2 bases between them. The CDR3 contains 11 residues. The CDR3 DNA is TGTGCCAGCAGCCAAGTCGATACGCAGTATTTT. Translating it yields CASSQVDTQYF.

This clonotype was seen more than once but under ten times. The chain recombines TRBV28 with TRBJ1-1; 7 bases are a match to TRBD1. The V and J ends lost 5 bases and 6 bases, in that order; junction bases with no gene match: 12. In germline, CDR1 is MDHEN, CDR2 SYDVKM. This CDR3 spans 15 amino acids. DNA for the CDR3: TGTGCCAGCAGTGCCAGACAGGGAGATACTTCTGAAGCTTTCTTT. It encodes CASSARQGDTSEAFF.

Here the CDR3 DNA reads TGTGCCAGCAGTGCCGGGACAGGGGGCGCGTTAAGCTATGGCTACACCTTC. Its protein product is CASSAGTGGALSYGYTF. This sequence joins TRBV9 and TRBJ1-2; 12 bases align to TRBD1. The germline gives CDR1 SGDLS, CDR2 YYNGEE. Trimming took 5 bases from V and 4 from J; bases not matched to a gene: 12. The CDR3 has 17 residues.

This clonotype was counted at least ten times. CDR3 nucleotide sequence: TGTGCCAGCAGCTTAATCTCTGGGGCCAACGTCCTGACTTTC. Its protein is CASSLISGANVLTF. The chain uses TRBV7-2 and TRBJ2-6; no firm D call. Germline lookup yields CDR1 SGHTA and CDR2 FQGNSA. The ends were cut back, 2 bases at V and 0 bases at J, with 2 bases in the middle. This CDR3 comprises 14 residues.

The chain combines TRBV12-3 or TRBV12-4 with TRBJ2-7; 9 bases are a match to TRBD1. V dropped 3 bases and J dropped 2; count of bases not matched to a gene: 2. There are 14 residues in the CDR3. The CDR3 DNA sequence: TGTGCCAGCAGTTTTGGGACAGGGCCCTACGAGCAGTACTTC. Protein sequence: CASSFGTGPYEQYF.

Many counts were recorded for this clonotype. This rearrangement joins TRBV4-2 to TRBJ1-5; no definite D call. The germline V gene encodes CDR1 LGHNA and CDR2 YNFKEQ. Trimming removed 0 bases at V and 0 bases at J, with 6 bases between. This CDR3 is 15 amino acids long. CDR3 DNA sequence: TGTGCCAGCAGCCAAGATGGCAGTAGCAATCAGCCCCAGCATTTT. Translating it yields CASSQDGSSNQPQHF.

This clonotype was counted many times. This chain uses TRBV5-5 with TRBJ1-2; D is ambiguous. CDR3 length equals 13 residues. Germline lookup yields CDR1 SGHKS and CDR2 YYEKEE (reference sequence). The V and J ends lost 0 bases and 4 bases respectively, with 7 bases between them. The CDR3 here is CASSLDPFYGYTF. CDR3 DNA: TGTGCCAGCAGCTTGGACCCATTCTATGGCTACACCTTC.

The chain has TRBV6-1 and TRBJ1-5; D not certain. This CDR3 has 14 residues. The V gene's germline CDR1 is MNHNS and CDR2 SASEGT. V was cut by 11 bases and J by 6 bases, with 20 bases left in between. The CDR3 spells CASFRKGFGQPQHF. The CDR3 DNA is TGTGCCTCCTTTAGAAAGGGATTTGGTCAGCCCCAGCATTTT.

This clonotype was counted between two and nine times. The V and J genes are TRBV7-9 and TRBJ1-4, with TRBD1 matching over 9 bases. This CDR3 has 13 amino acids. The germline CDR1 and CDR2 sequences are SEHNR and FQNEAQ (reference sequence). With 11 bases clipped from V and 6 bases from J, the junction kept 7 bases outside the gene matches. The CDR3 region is CAGNRQGDEKLFF. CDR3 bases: TGTGCCGGCAATAGACAGGGGGATGAAAAACTGTTTTTT.

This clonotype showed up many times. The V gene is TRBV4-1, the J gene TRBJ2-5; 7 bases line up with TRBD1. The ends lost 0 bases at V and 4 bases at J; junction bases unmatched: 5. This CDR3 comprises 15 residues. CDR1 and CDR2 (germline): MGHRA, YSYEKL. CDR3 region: CASSQDSPGGETQYF. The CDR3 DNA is TGCGCCAGCAGCCAAGATTCCCCAGGGGGAGAGACCCAGTACTTC.

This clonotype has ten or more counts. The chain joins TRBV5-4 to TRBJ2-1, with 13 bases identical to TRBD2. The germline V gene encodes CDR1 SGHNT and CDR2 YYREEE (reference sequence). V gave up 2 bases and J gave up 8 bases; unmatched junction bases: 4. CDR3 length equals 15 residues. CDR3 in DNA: TGTGCCAGCAGCTTTGGGACTAGCGGGGCCGATGAGCAGTTCTTC. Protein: CASSFGTSGADEQFF.

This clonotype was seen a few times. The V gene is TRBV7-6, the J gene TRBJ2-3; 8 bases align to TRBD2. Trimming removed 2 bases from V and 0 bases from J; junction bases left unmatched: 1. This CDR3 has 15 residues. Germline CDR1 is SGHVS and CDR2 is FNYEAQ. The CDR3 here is CASSLSGSSTDTQYF. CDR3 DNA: TGTGCCAGCAGCTTAAGCGGGAGTAGCACAGATACGCAGTATTTT.

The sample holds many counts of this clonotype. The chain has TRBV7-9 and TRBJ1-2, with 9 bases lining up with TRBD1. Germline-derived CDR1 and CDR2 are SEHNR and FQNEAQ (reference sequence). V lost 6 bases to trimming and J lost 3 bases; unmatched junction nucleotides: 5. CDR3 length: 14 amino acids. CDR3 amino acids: CASSLGQGDYGYTF. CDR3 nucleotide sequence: TGTGCCAGCAGTCTGGGACAGGGCGACTATGGCTACACCTTC.

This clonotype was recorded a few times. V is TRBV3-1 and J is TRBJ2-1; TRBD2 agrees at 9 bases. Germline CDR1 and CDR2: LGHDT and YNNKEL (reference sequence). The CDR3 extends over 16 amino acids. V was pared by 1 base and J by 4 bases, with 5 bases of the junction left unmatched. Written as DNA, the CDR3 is TGTGCCAGCAGCCAAGGAGTGACTAGCGGATACAATGAGCAGTTCTTC. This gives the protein CASSQGVTSGYNEQFF.

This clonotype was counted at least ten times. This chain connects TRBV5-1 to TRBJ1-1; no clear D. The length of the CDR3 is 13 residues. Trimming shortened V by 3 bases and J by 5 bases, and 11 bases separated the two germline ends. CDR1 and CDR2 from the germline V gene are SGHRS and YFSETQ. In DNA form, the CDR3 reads TGCGCCAGCAGCTCGAAAGATCGAACTGAAGCTTTCTTT. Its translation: CASSSKDRTEAFF.

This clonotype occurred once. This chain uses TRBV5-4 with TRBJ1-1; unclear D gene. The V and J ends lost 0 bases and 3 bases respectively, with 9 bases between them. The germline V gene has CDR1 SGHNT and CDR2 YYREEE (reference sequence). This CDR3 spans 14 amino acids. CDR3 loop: CASSLDGSYTEAFF. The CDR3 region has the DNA TGTGCCAGCAGCTTGGATGGCAGCTACACTGAAGCTTTCTTT.

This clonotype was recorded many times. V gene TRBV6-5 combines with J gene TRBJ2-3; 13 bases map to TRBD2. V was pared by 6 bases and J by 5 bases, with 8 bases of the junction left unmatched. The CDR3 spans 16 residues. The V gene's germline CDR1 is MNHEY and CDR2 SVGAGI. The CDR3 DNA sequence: TGTGCCAGCAGGTCACTAGCGGGGGGGCAGAAAGATACGCAGTATTTT. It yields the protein CASRSLAGGQKDTQYF.

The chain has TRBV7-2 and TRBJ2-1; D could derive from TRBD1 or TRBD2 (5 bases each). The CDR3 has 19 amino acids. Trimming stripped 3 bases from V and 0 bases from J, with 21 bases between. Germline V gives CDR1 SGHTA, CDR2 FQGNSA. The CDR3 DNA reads TGTGCCAGCAGCTTTCGGGACGCGTATTTATATAGCTCCTACAATGAGCAGTTCTTC. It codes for CASSFRDAYLYSSYNEQFF.

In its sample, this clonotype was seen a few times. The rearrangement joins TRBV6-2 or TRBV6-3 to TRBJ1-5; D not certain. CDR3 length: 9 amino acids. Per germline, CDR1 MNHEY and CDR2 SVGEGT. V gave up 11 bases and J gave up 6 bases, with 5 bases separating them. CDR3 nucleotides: TGTGCCGACGTTCAGCCCCAGCATTTT. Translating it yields CADVQPQHF.

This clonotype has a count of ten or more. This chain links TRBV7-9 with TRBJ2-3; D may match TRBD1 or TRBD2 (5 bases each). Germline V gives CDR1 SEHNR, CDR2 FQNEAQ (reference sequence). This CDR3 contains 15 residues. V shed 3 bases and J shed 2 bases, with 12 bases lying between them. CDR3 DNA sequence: TGTGCCAGCAGCTTGATTCAGGGAGCCACAGATACGCAGTATTTT. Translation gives CASSLIQGATDTQYF. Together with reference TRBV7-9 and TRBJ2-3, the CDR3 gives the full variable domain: DTGVSQNPRHKITKRGQNVTFRCDPISEHNRLYWYRQTLGQGPEFLTYFQNEAQLEKSRLLSDRFSAERPKGSFSTLEIQRTEQGDSAMYLCASSLIQGATDTQYFGPGTRLTVL.

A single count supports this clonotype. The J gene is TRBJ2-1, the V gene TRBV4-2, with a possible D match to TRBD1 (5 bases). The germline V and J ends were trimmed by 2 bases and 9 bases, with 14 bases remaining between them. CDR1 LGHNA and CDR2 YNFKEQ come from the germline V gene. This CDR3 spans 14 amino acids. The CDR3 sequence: CASSQTTRDREQFF. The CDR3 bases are TGTGCCAGCAGCCAAACCACCAGGGATCGTGAGCAGTTCTTC.

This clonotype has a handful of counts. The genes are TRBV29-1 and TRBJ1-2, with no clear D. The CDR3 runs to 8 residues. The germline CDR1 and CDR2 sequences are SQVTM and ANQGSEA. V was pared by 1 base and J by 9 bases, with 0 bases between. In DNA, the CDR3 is TGCAGCGTTGAAGGCTACACCTTC. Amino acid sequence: CSVEGYTF.

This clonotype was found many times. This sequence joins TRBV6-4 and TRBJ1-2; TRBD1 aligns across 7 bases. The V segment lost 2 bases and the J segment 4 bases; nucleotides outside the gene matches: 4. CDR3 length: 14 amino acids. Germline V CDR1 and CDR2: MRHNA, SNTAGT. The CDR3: CASSDGQGGYGYTF. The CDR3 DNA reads TGTGCCAGCAGTGACGGTCAGGGGGGCTATGGCTACACCTTC.

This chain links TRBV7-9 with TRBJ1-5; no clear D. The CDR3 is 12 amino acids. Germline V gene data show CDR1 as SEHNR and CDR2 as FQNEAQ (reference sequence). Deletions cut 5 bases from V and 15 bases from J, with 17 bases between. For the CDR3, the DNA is TGTGCCAGCAGCCCACCGGGATCCCACCTGCATTTT. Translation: CASSPPGSHLHF.

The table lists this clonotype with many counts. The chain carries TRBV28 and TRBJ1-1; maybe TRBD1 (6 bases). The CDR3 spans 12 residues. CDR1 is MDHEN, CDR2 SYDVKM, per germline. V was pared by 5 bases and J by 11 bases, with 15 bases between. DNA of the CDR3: TGTGCCAGCAGTCAGACAGGCACGTCTGCTTTCTTT. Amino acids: CASSQTGTSAFF.

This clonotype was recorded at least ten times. The CDR3 sequence is CSAKSTGLQPQHF. CDR3 DNA sequence: TGCAGTGCCAAGAGCACAGGGTTGCAGCCCCAGCATTTT. V gene TRBV20-1 combines with J gene TRBJ1-5, with D maybe TRBD1 (6 bases). The V end lost 6 bases, the J end lost 7 bases, and 16 bases lay between the germline ends. Germline values: CDR1 DFQATT, CDR2 SNEGSKA (reference sequence). The CDR3 runs 13 residues.